The clone carrying this T cell receptor (beta chain) has a count of ten or more. Antigen: not known. Trimming stripped 4 bases from V and 8 bases from J, with 17 bases between. Germline loops: CDR1 MNHEY, CDR2 SVGAGI. The CDR3 totals 15 residues. The sample originates from a study of T-cell memory formation after mild COVID-19. Study as a whole: Most TCR clusters belonged to a single donor. Study-wide results and caveats: Nothing confirmed that second-wave clones peaking on day 37 were specific for SARS-CoV-2. CD4/CD8 balance characterized clones contracting day 15 to 85, and CD4+ skew characterized later expanders.

5'RACE with constant-segment primers yielded barcoded, UMI-tagged TCR alpha and TCR beta cDNA libraries. TCRdb re-called the 5' RACE reads through MiXCR, storing one row per CDR3 protein. The sample has 450,000 or so distinct CDR3 sequences, roughly 20% seen once. This chain joins TRBV6-5 and TRBJ1-4, with a tentative D call TRBD1 (6 bases). The sequence was obtained from an adult woman who had mild COVID-19 (a few samples of this study predate the infection). Cell type and time point are not known. The sequencing input was PBMCs or a T cell subset sorted from them (not recorded which). The CDR3 nucleotides are TGTGCCAGCAGTTCCCCGAATTTAGGACAGGAAAAACTGTTTTTT. Its translation is CASSSPNLGQEKLFF.